This TCR beta chain comes out of a study of radiation and T cells in renal cell carcinoma. The study, taken as a whole, reports: In blood, top tumor clones expanded by 2 weeks, shrinking by 4. Without pretreatment biopsies, baseline tumor clonotype presence was undetermined.

Time point here: baseline pretreatment blood. Treatment specified: 15 Gy SBRT to primary tumor, nephrectomy 4 weeks later. The tumor was a clear cell renal cell carcinoma. CDR1 and CDR2 (germline): SGHTA, FQGNSA. Trimming cost V 3 bases and J 4 bases; bases outside gene matches: 4. There are 16 residues in the CDR3. Some clones are missing from TCRdb's copy, which holds only in-frame ones; the method was immunoSEQ multiplex PCR. This table has about 21,000 clones, 70% to 80% appearing once. For this clone: Its antigen remains unknown.

The clonotype comes from a man aged 60 to 75 with renal cell carcinoma. The chain uses TRBV7-2 and TRBJ2-2; TRBD1 matches 11 bases. The sample consisted of blood, taken from a patient whose treatment included radiotherapy and nephrectomy. The chain's CDR3 is CASSFGTGGSTGELFF. Here the CDR3 DNA reads TGTGCCAGCAGCTTTGGGACAGGGGGTAGCACCGGGGAGCTGTTTTTT.